Shown below are 25 T cell receptor beta chains from a single sample sequenced in a study of cytomegalovirus exposure and HLA in healthy donors (TCRdb year 2017). Library generation was performed with the immunoSEQ multiplex PCR assay. For the multiplex PCR, a mixture combining 60 forward primers for TCR Vbeta segments and 13 reverse primers for TCR Jbeta segments was used. Not all clones reach the TCRdb copy of this immuneACCESS table, which keeps in-frame sequences only. Checked studies attribute under half of the gap to unresolved V genes and leave the rest unexplained. This sample's clone table shows more than 90,000 clones. The ten largest make up 3.5% to 4.5% of the sample. Sequenced material: PBMCs. The receptors shown here come from a man aged 25-45 years in good health and CMV-seronegative.

This chain joins TRBV7-3 and TRBJ2-2, with D unclear. This CDR3 comprises 15 residues. Germline CDR1 reads SGHTA; CDR2 reads FQGTGA. Trimming shortened V by 5 bases and J by 6 bases, and 16 bases separated the two germline ends. This chain's CDR3 is CASSLQVSGAGELFF. CDR3 DNA: TGTGCCAGCAGCCTCCAGGTTTCTGGCGCCGGGGAGCTGTTTTTT.

This sequence joins TRBV7-8 and TRBJ2-7; TRBD2 matches at 7 bases. The CDR3 covers 16 residues. The V gene's germline CDR1 is SGHVS and CDR2 FQNEAQ. With V trimmed by 3 bases and J by 0 bases, 8 bases remained unmatched. CDR3 sequence reads: CASSFGSGLNSYEQYF. The CDR3 nucleotides are TGTGCCAGCAGCTTTGGTAGCGGGCTCAACTCCTACGAGCAGTACTTC.

The gene calls are TRBV13 and TRBJ2-6, with 8 bases identical to TRBD1. Losses at the gene ends were 3 bases for V and 3 bases for J; bases not matched to a gene: 7. CDR1 is PRHDT and CDR2 is FYEKMQ in the germline V gene (reference sequence). The CDR3 is 17 amino acids. CDR3 sequence: CASSFRGRLSGANVLTF. The CDR3 region has the DNA TGTGCCAGCAGCTTCAGGGGGCGCTTGAGTGGGGCCAACGTCCTGACTTTC. The full variable domain, completed using reference TRBV13 and TRBJ2-6, is AAGVIQSPRHLIKEKRETATLKCYPIPRHDTVYWYQQGPGQDPQFLISFYEKMQSDKGSIPDRFSAQQFSDYHSELNMSSLELGDSALYFCASSFRGRLSGANVLTFGAGSRLTVL.

V is TRBV7-2 and J is TRBJ1-5; D unclear. Trimming removed 5 bases at V and 6 bases at J, with 14 bases between. Germline V gene lookup returns CDR1 SGHTA and CDR2 FQGNSA. This CDR3 has 14 residues. The CDR3, as DNA: TGTGCCAGCAGCCTTAATCTATTTGGTCAGCCCCAGCATTTT. Translating it yields CASSLNLFGQPQHF.

The V gene is TRBV27, the J gene TRBJ2-7; 9 bases are a match to TRBD2. There are 16 residues in the CDR3. CDR1 and CDR2 (germline): MNHEY, SMNVEV (reference sequence). Losses at the gene ends were 4 bases for V and 2 bases for J; bases not matched to a gene: 9. Written as DNA, the CDR3 is TGTGCCAGCAGTTCCCCGAGCGGGGGGACCCCCTACGAGCAGTACTTC. Encoded protein: CASSSPSGGTPYEQYF.

The V and J genes are TRBV19 and TRBJ2-3; 10 bases are a match to TRBD2. With V trimmed by 5 bases and J by 3 bases, 5 bases remained unmatched. This CDR3 is built from 15 residues. CDR1 and CDR2 (germline): LNHDA, SQIVND (reference sequence). Here the CDR3 reads CASSLAGDMTDTQYF. CDR3 DNA: TGTGCCAGTAGTCTAGCGGGGGATATGACAGATACGCAGTATTTT.

This sequence joins TRBV10-3 and TRBJ1-3; the D gene is possibly TRBD1 (5 bases). The CDR3 runs to 13 residues. CDR1 and CDR2 from the germline V gene are ENHRY and SYGVKD. Trimming left V 11 bases short and J 0 bases short, with 11 bases between. CDR3 DNA sequence: TGTGCCTCCCGGGGGAACTCTGGAAACACCATATATTTT. Protein: CASRGNSGNTIYF.

The chain employs TRBV19 and TRBJ1-1; possible D gene TRBD1, 6 bases. The V and J ends lost 6 bases and 4 bases respectively, with 21 bases between them. CDR3 length: 16 amino acids. Germline CDR1 LNHDA, CDR2 SQIVND (reference sequence). The CDR3 DNA is TGTGCCAGTAGCCATGGAGGCAACAGGGCGTCCACTGAAGCTTTCTTT. It translates to CASSHGGNRASTEAFF.

The rearrangement uses TRBV7-2 and TRBJ1-5, with D maybe TRBD1 (6 bases). The CDR3 sequence is 14 residues long. V was clipped by 2 bases and J by 3 bases, with 8 bases between them. The germline V gene encodes CDR1 SGHTA and CDR2 FQGNSA. The CDR3 DNA sequence: TGTGCCAGCAGCTTAACAGGGCCCAATCAGCCCCAGCATTTT. This gives the protein CASSLTGPNQPQHF. Looking up the rest from reference TRBV7-2 and TRBJ1-5 gives the full variable domain: GAGVSQSPSNKVTEKGKDVELRCDPISGHTALYWYRQSLGQGLEFLIYFQGNSAPDKSGLPSDRFSAERTGGSVSTLTIQRTQQEDSAVYLCASSLTGPNQPQHFGDGTRLSIL.

J is TRBJ2-5 and V is TRBV5-1, with TRBD1 matching 10 bases. V shed 3 bases and J 2 bases; nucleotides not matched to a gene: 4. CDR3 length: 15 residues. Germline loops: CDR1 SGHRS, CDR2 YFSETQ. The CDR3 DNA is TGCGCCAGCAGCTGGGGACAGGGGCCTCAAGAGACCCAGTACTTC. Amino acid sequence: CASSWGQGPQETQYF.

The V and J genes are TRBV28 and TRBJ1-2; D is undetermined. The CDR3 totals 13 residues. The ends were cut back, 2 bases at V and 3 bases at J, with 7 bases in the middle. Per germline, CDR1 MDHEN and CDR2 SYDVKM. CDR3 nucleotide sequence: TGTGCCAGCAGTTTAACCGCGGACTATGGCTACACCTTC. This translates into CASSLTADYGYTF.

The chain couples TRBV7-2 to TRBJ2-5; 9 bases fit TRBD1. CDR3 size: 14 residues. Germline V lookup: CDR1 SGHTA, CDR2 FQGNSA. V lost 5 bases to trimming and J lost 5 bases; unmatched junction nucleotides: 6. For the CDR3, the DNA is TGTGCCAGCAGCCCTCGGACAGGGGTGGAGACCCAGTACTTC. Its translation: CASSPRTGVETQYF.

The J gene is TRBJ2-3, the V gene TRBV7-2; maybe TRBD2 (7 bases). The germline V gene has CDR1 SGHTA and CDR2 FQGNSA. CDR3 length: 16 amino acids. V lost 0 bases and J 3 bases, leaving 13 bases between the germline ends. The CDR3 DNA reads as TGTGCCAGCAGCTTAGCGACGGGGGGCCGTACAGATACGCAGTATTTT. It specifies CASSLATGGRTDTQYF.

The V and J genes are TRBV10-3 and TRBJ1-2; 12 bases map to TRBD1. The CDR3 consists of 14 residues. V dropped 4 bases and J dropped 8; count of bases not matched to a gene: 5. In germline, CDR1 is ENHRY, CDR2 SYGVKD. The CDR3 here is CAISVGQGAWGYTF. CDR3 coding DNA: TGTGCCATCAGTGTGGGACAGGGGGCGTGGGGCTACACCTTC.

The chain recombines TRBV5-4 with TRBJ1-1, with a possible D match to TRBD1 (6 bases). CDR1 and CDR2 from the germline V gene are SGHNT and YYREEE (reference sequence). The V gene lost 0 bases and the J gene lost 3 bases, with 12 bases spanning the gap. This CDR3 spans 15 amino acids. CDR3 sequence reads: CASSLGGGQHTEAFF. The CDR3 nucleotides are TGTGCCAGCAGCTTGGGGGGCGGACAGCACACTGAAGCTTTCTTT.

The V call is TRBV16, the J call TRBJ1-5; unclear D gene. V was clipped by 4 bases and J by 4 bases, with 8 bases between them. Germline CDR1 reads KGHSY; CDR2 reads FQNENV. The CDR3 totals 13 residues. The CDR3 protein is CASSPVGNQPQHF. In DNA, the CDR3 is TGTGCCAGCAGCCCCGTCGGGAATCAGCCCCAGCATTTT.

This chain connects TRBV5-1 to TRBJ2-7, with 7 nucleotides matching TRBD2. In germline, CDR1 is SGHRS, CDR2 YFSETQ. J lost 3 bases, V lost 3 bases, and 9 bases had no gene match. This CDR3 contains 15 residues. The CDR3 DNA reads as TGCGCCAGCAGCTGGGGGGGGGTAAACTACTACGAGCAGTACTTC. This encodes CASSWGGVNYYEQYF. Supplemented by reference TRBV5-1 and TRBJ2-7, the full variable domain reads KAGVTQTPRYLIKTRGQQVTLSCSPISGHRSVSWYQQTPGQGLQFLFEYFSETQRNKGNFPGRFSGRQFSNSRSEMNVSTLELGDSALYLCASSWGGVNYYEQYFGPGTRLTVT.

The genes are TRBV10-2 and TRBJ2-7; TRBD1 agrees at 12 bases. The CDR3 sequence is 14 residues long. Germline trimming cut 10 bases from V and 9 bases from J; bases unmatched to any gene: 13. Looked up from germline, CDR1 is WSHSY and CDR2 is SAAADI. The CDR3 here is CATAGTGGQFGQYF. As DNA, the CDR3 is TGCGCCACAGCCGGGACAGGGGGCCAGTTTGGGCAGTACTTC.

As regards this clone: Distinct nucleotide sequences in the sample also encode this CDR3. The V and J genes are TRBV27 and TRBJ2-7, with 8 positions matching TRBD2. The CDR3 runs 15 residues. In germline, CDR1 is MNHEY, CDR2 SMNVEV (reference sequence). The ends lost 4 bases at V and 2 bases at J; junction bases unmatched: 7. The DNA for the CDR3 is TGTGCCAGCAGTTCAAAGGGACTAGGGACCTACGAGCAGTACTTC. Residues: CASSSKGLGTYEQYF.

V gene TRBV5-4 combines with J gene TRBJ1-4; 7 bases map to TRBD1. CDR3 length: 15 amino acids. Germline CDR1 SGHNT, CDR2 YYREEE (reference sequence). After removal of 4 bases from V and 4 bases from J, the junction contained 7 bases not matched to a gene. The CDR3, as DNA: TGTGCCAGCAGCCAACAGGGGCTGATTAATGAAAAACTGTTTTTT. Its protein is CASSQQGLINEKLFF. Full variable domain (outside the CDR3, taken from reference TRBV5-4 and TRBJ1-4): ETGVTQSPTHLIKTRGQQVTLRCSSQSGHNTVSWYQQALGQGPQFIFQYYREEENGRGNFPPRFSGLQFPNYSSELNVNALELDDSALYLCASSQQGLINEKLFFGSGTQLSVL.

The gene calls are TRBV5-1 and TRBJ1-6; TRBD1 aligns across 7 bases. The CDR3 is made up of 15 amino acids. Looked up from germline, CDR1 is SGHRS and CDR2 is YFSETQ. The ends lost 0 bases at V and 10 bases at J; junction bases unmatched: 7. The DNA for the CDR3 is TGCGCCAGCAGCTTGGGGGGACAGCGTCGGTCACCCCTCCACTTT. Translated: CASSLGGQRRSPLHF.

The J gene is TRBJ1-3, the V gene TRBV15; no firm D call. Looked up from germline, CDR1 is LNHNV and CDR2 is YYDKDF (reference sequence). V was shortened by 8 bases and J by 0 bases, with 17 bases between the two germline ends. This CDR3 comprises 16 residues. This CDR3 is CATGLQGRGSGNTIYF. The DNA of the CDR3 is TGTGCCACCGGTTTGCAAGGTAGAGGCTCTGGAAACACCATATATTTT.

The chain has TRBV5-1 and TRBJ1-6; D possibly corresponds to TRBD1 (5 bases). The CDR3 covers 16 residues. The germline CDR1 and CDR2 sequences are SGHRS and YFSETQ. Trimming left V 0 bases short and J 10 bases short, with 17 bases between. DNA for the CDR3: TGCGCCAGCAGCTTGGCGGGTGGCAGGGTTCCCTCACCCCTCCACTTT. Translating gives CASSLAGGRVPSPLHF.

This chain joins TRBV5-1 and TRBJ2-5, with 8 positions matching TRBD2. Germline V gene lookup returns CDR1 SGHRS and CDR2 YFSETQ. The trim removed 4 bases at V and 5 bases at J, leaving 13 bases unmatched. This CDR3 is built from 16 residues. The DNA of the CDR3 is TGCGCCAGCAGCCATACTAGCGGATCCGGCGGGGAGACCCAGTACTTC. Its protein product is CASSHTSGSGGETQYF.

The chain combines TRBV2 with TRBJ2-7; TRBD1 matches at 10 bases. J gave up 2 bases and V 2 bases, and 6 bases lay outside the gene matches. The CDR3 totals 16 residues. Germline lookup yields CDR1 SNHLY and CDR2 FYNNEI. CDR3 nucleotides: TGTGCCAGCAGTGAAACGGGGACAGGGGCCCCCTACGAGCAGTACTTC. As protein: CASSETGTGAPYEQYF.